One sample yielded the 24 T cell receptor beta chains listed below, sequenced in a study of a mutant IDH1 vaccine in newly diagnosed glioma. Their antigens are not known. As to time point: week 11, during vaccination. Vaccination used 300 ug of mutant IDH1 20-mer peptide per dose, with topical imiquimod. Sequencing used immunoSEQ multiplex PCR; TCRdb keeps in-frame clones, though not all of them. The sample yields over 95,000 clones, 75% to 90% seen once. The sequencing here drew on PBMCs, taken from a glioma patient whose treatment included an IDH1 peptide vaccine. These receptors all stem from a woman in her forties or fifties with glioma.

CDR3 protein: CASSISPGTGGHGELFF. CDR3 coding DNA: TGTGCCAGCTCAATTAGTCCCGGGACAGGGGGCCACGGGGAGCTGTTTTTT. The V gene is TRBV27, the J gene TRBJ2-2; the match to TRBD1 covers 12 bases. CDR1 is MNHEY, CDR2 SMNVEV, per germline (reference sequence). This CDR3 contains 17 residues. V was pared by 8 bases and J by 7 bases, with 14 bases of the junction left unmatched.

This clone was observed a single time. V usage is TRBV7-6 and J usage is TRBJ2-3; 13 bases are a match to TRBD2. The ends lost 5 bases at V and 3 bases at J; junction bases unmatched: 11. Germline V CDR1 and CDR2: SGHVS, FNYEAQ. The CDR3 length is 18 residues. For the CDR3, the DNA is TGTGCCAGCAGCCAAACTAGCGGGAGGGCCTTGATGACAGATACGCAGTATTTT. Encoded protein: CASSQTSGRALMTDTQYF.

The J gene is TRBJ2-7, the V gene TRBV28; TRBD2 is a possible D gene (6 bases). V lost 8 bases and J lost 12, with 17 bases in between. The CDR3 spans 11 residues. CDR1 is MDHEN and CDR2 is SYDVKM in the germline V gene. The CDR3 loop reads CASDGGTRRYF. The CDR3 DNA reads as TGTGCCAGCGATGGCGGGACCCGGCGGTACTTC. Full variable domain (remainder filled in from reference TRBV28 and TRBJ2-7): DVKVTQSSRYLVKRTGEKVFLECVQDMDHENMFWYRQDPGLGLRLIYFSYDVKMKEKGDIPEGYSVSREKKERFSLILESASTNQTSMYLCASDGGTRRYFGPGTRLTVT.

The chain uses TRBV7-9 and TRBJ1-1; the match to TRBD1 covers 10 bases. V dropped 5 bases and J dropped 6; count of bases not matched to a gene: 6. This CDR3 has 14 residues. Germline V gene lookup returns CDR1 SEHNR and CDR2 FQNEAQ (reference sequence). The CDR3 region is CASSPRDRGPEAFF. CDR3 in DNA: TGTGCCAGCAGCCCACGGGACAGGGGCCCTGAAGCTTTCTTT.

The chain links TRBV7-9 to TRBJ2-7; the D is unclear. V lost 1 base and J 4 bases, leaving 11 bases between the germline ends. Germline V lookup: CDR1 SEHNR, CDR2 FQNEAQ (reference sequence). The CDR3 spans 14 residues. The CDR3 nucleotides are TGTGCCAGCAGCTTAGATGTCGGACGGTACGAGCAGTACTTC. Its protein is CASSLDVGRYEQYF.

The rearrangement links TRBV6-1 to TRBJ2-7; D is ambiguous. Germline assignment: CDR1 MNHNS and CDR2 SASEGT. V was cut by 2 bases and J by 6 bases, with 14 bases left in between. The CDR3 spans 14 residues. The DNA for the CDR3 is TGTGCCAGCAGTGAAAACGGCAGCCCTTTCGAGCAGTACTTC. It encodes CASSENGSPFEQYF.

The chain recombines TRBV4-1 with TRBJ1-2, with a possible D match to TRBD1 (5 bases). The length of the CDR3 is 15 residues. V was cut by 1 base and J by 7 bases, with 16 bases left in between. Germline CDR1 and CDR2: MGHRA and YSYEKL. DNA of the CDR3: TGCGCCAGCAGCCAAGGCCAGGGAGGTAATCGTGGCTACACCTTC. Translated, it gives CASSQGQGGNRGYTF.

The chain employs TRBV7-3 and TRBJ2-2, with 8 bases matching TRBD1. V lost 5 bases, J lost 1 base, and 6 bases stayed unmatched. Germline values: CDR1 SGHTA, CDR2 FQGTGA. The CDR3 has 16 residues. The CDR3 DNA is TGTGCCAGCAGCACGCCCGGGACAGGGAACACCGGGGAGCTGTTTTTT. Translation gives CASSTPGTGNTGELFF.

The genes are TRBV5-4 and TRBJ2-7; TRBD2 matches at 8 bases. Germline-derived CDR1 and CDR2 are SGHNT and YYREEE (reference sequence). J gave up 0 bases and V 4 bases, and 12 bases lay outside the gene matches. The CDR3 runs 17 residues. CDR3 sequence: CASSADPAGASSYEQYF. The CDR3, as DNA: TGTGCCAGCAGCGCCGACCCAGCGGGGGCTAGCTCCTACGAGCAGTACTTC.

This chain connects TRBV7-3 to TRBJ2-1; possible D gene TRBD1, 5 bases. The CDR3 consists of 15 residues. Germline values: CDR1 SGHTA, CDR2 FQGTGA. The V gene lost 1 base and the J gene lost 4 bases, with 11 bases spanning the gap. The CDR3 protein is CASSLIAGKYNEQFF. Here the CDR3 DNA reads TGTGCCAGCAGCTTAATTGCAGGGAAATACAATGAGCAGTTCTTC.

V is TRBV9 and J is TRBJ1-4; a weak D match, TRBD1 (5 bases). The germline CDR1 and CDR2 sequences are SGDLS and YYNGEE. This CDR3 has 15 amino acids. V lost 2 bases to trimming and J lost 4 bases, with 12 bases between them. CDR3 nucleotide sequence: TGTGCCAGCAGCGTGGGGCGCTGGGGTAATGAAAAACTGTTTTTT. It codes for CASSVGRWGNEKLFF. The full variable domain, its missing parts supplied by reference TRBV9 and TRBJ1-4, is DSGVTQTPKHLITATGQRVTLRCSPRSGDLSVYWYQQSLDQGLQFLIQYYNGEERAKGNILERFSAQQFPDLHSELNLSSLELGDSALYFCASSVGRWGNEKLFFGSGTQLSVL.

The chain uses TRBV21-1 and TRBJ2-2; the DNA was not used to check the table's D call, TRBD1. TRBV21-1 is a listed pseudogene. There are 18 residues in the CDR3. The CDR3 DNA follows: TGTGCCAGCAGCACCAGAACCCGGGACAGGGGGCGGACCGGGGAGCTGTTTTTT. It translates to CASSTRTRDRGRTGELFF.

This chain uses TRBV7-2 with TRBJ2-3; 10 nucleotides agree with TRBD2. Germline-derived CDR1 and CDR2 are SGHTA and FQGNSA. The CDR3 has 15 residues. Germline trimming cut 2 bases from V and 7 bases from J; bases unmatched to any gene: 6. The DNA of the CDR3 is TGTGCCAGCAGCTTAAGCGGGAGGGCCGGGAATACGCAGTATTTT. Protein product: CASSLSGRAGNTQYF.

The chain is built from TRBV9 and TRBJ2-7; possible D gene TRBD1, 6 bases. Per the germline V gene, CDR1 is SGDLS and CDR2 is YYNGEE. The CDR3 contains 14 residues. Trimming cost V 0 bases and J 1 base, with 8 bases left between them. The CDR3 reads CASSVGQASYEQYF. In nucleotides, the CDR3 is TGTGCCAGCAGCGTAGGACAGGCGTCCTACGAGCAGTACTTC.

The chain combines TRBV6-1 with TRBJ2-3; no reliable D call. V lost 6 bases and J 2 bases, leaving 6 bases between the germline ends. Germline-derived CDR1 and CDR2 are MNHNS and SASEGT. CDR3 length: 12 amino acids. The CDR3 protein is CASRRTTDTQYF. CDR3 coding DNA: TGTGCCAGCAGGAGGACCACAGATACGCAGTATTTT.

This clone appeared a single time. Written as DNA, the CDR3 is TGTGCCAGCAGCTCGAACGGGCAGGGGAGGACGAGGCAGTACTTC. Translated, it gives CASSSNGQGRTRQYF. The chain joins TRBV9 to TRBJ2-7; TRBD1 or TRBD2 may be the D gene (6 bases each). The CDR3 runs to 15 residues. With 4 bases removed from V and 9 bases from J, the gap between germline ends came to 23 bases. Per germline, CDR1 SGDLS and CDR2 YYNGEE.

This sequence joins TRBV6-5 and TRBJ1-3, with 7 nucleotides matching TRBD1. V dropped 9 bases and J dropped 0; count of bases not matched to a gene: 5. The CDR3 totals 14 residues. Germline V gene sequence: CDR1 MNHEY, CDR2 SVGAGI. The CDR3 sequence: CASSRGTSGNTIYF. DNA of the CDR3: TGTGCCAGTAGCAGGGGGACCTCTGGAAACACCATATATTTT.

This clone was counted a few times. The gene calls are TRBV29-1 and TRBJ1-4; D is ambiguous. Trimming took off 0 bases at V and 8 bases at J, with 13 bases between the two ends. Germline V gives CDR1 SQVTM, CDR2 ANQGSEA. The CDR3 is 14 amino acids. CDR3 sequence (DNA): TGCAGCGTTGAAGATAGGCGGGCCGGGGAAAAACTGTTTTTT. Amino acid sequence: CSVEDRRAGEKLFF.

The V gene is TRBV27, the J gene TRBJ1-1; D remains ambiguous. The CDR3 extends over 15 amino acids. Trimming removed 2 bases from V and 0 bases from J, with 10 bases in between. The germline V gene has CDR1 MNHEY and CDR2 SMNVEV (reference sequence). The CDR3 bases are TGTGCCAGCAGTTTAGTAGGGAGTGTGAACACTGAAGCTTTCTTT. This codes for CASSLVGSVNTEAFF.

The chain couples TRBV5-8 to TRBJ1-5; 7 nucleotides agree with TRBD1. CDR1 and CDR2 (germline): SGHTS, YDEGEE. Losses at the gene ends were 1 base for V and 4 bases for J; bases not matched to a gene: 8. The CDR3 runs 16 residues. The CDR3, as DNA: TGTGCCAGCAGCTTGTCGCGGACAGGTGGAAATCAGCCCCAGCATTTT. Encoded protein: CASSLSRTGGNQPQHF.

This chain uses TRBV9 with TRBJ2-2; 11 bases map to TRBD2. The CDR3 sequence is 16 residues long. Germline V lookup: CDR1 SGDLS, CDR2 YYNGEE. V dropped 0 bases and J dropped 3; count of bases not matched to a gene: 1. In nucleotides, the CDR3 is TGTGCCAGCAGCGTAGGACTAGCGGGGCACACCGGGGAGCTGTTTTTT. Residues: CASSVGLAGHTGELFF.

The chain couples TRBV9 to TRBJ1-1, with 9 bases lining up with TRBD1. The CDR3 has 15 residues. Per the germline V gene, CDR1 is SGDLS and CDR2 is YYNGEE. The ends lost 4 bases at V and 4 bases at J; junction bases unmatched: 8. In nucleotides, the CDR3 is TGTGCCAGCAGCTCCCAGACAGGGGGAGTCACTGAAGCTTTCTTT. Translating gives CASSSQTGGVTEAFF.

The chain has TRBV5-4 and TRBJ2-7; perhaps TRBD1 as D (6 bases). Germline V lookup: CDR1 SGHNT, CDR2 YYREEE (reference sequence). This CDR3 has 13 residues. V gave up 4 bases and J gave up 7 bases, with 15 bases separating them. Here the CDR3 reads CASSLGGTWEQYF. CDR3 sequence (DNA): TGTGCCAGCAGCCTAGGGGGAACTTGGGAGCAGTACTTC.

This clone was counted a single time. V and J are TRBV12-5 and TRBJ2-3; 7 bases map to TRBD2. V was pared by 2 bases and J by 2 bases, with 16 bases of the junction left unmatched. The length of the CDR3 is 19 residues. Germline V lookup: CDR1 LGHNT, CDR2 FRNRAP. The DNA for the CDR3 is TGTGCTAGTGGTTTGCCCTCCCGAGGGGAGCGGGATCCCACAGATACGCAGTATTTT. This sequence encodes CASGLPSRGERDPTDTQYF.